The present entry profiles one T cell receptor beta chain with its context. This entry comes from a study of identical twins. TCRdb analysed the 5' RACE reads with MiXCR anew, one entry per CDR3 protein. Of 1.5 million to 2 million distinct CDR3 sequences listed, 32% are singletons. The CDR3 totals 15 residues. From germline, CDR1 is SGDLS and CDR2 YYNGEE. V lost 2 bases and J 9 bases, leaving 15 bases between the germline ends. The sequenced sample was cord blood. This chain uses TRBV9 with TRBJ1-6; TRBD1 might be the D (5 bases). The clonotype comes from a newborn girl in good health. In nucleotides, the CDR3 is TGTGCCAGCAGCGTCCGGGGCAACGCACTTTCACCCCTCCACTTT. Amino acid sequence: CASSVRGNALSPLHF. The full variable domain, in which reference TRBV9 and TRBJ1-6 provide the parts outside the CDR3, is DSGVTQTPKHLITATGQRVTLRCSPRSGDLSVYWYQQSLDQGLQFLIQYYNGEERAKGNILERFSAQQFPDLHSELNLSSLELGDSALYFCASSVRGNALSPLHFGNGTRLTVT.